A single sample is the source of the 16 T cell receptor beta chains below, sequenced in a study of blood T cell repertoires in COVID-19. Assay: immunoSEQ multiplex PCR; the TCRdb copy retains only in-frame clones and omits some. The sample includes tens of thousands of clones, 86% of them seen just once. The source material was peripheral blood. The receptors derive from a man aged 50 or older with active COVID-19.

Only one count was recorded for this clone. The gene calls are TRBV6-1 and TRBJ2-1; the match to TRBD2 covers 13 bases. The V gene end was trimmed by 4 bases and the J gene end by 1 base; junction bases not matched to a gene: 1. The CDR3 extends over 16 amino acids. Looked up from germline, CDR1 is MNHNS and CDR2 is SASEGT. The CDR3 reads CASSGTSGGSYNEQFF. The DNA for the CDR3 is TGTGCCAGCAGTGGGACTAGCGGGGGTTCCTACAATGAGCAGTTCTTC.

J is TRBJ2-1 and V is TRBV3-1 (or the pseudogene TRBV3-2), with 10 bases matching TRBD2. The CDR3 consists of 15 residues. Trimming cost V 1 base and J 6 bases; bases outside gene matches: 3. Per the germline V gene, CDR1 is LGHDT and CDR2 is YNNKEL (reference sequence). The CDR3 bases are TGTGCCAGCAGCCAAGGACTAGCGGGTGTCAATGAGCAGTTCTTC. Protein product: CASSQGLAGVNEQFF.

The chain recombines TRBV5-4 with TRBJ1-1; D uncertain. The CDR3 length is 13 residues. Trimming took 6 bases from V and 2 from J, leaving 11 bases between them. Germline CDR1 is SGHNT and CDR2 is YYREEE (reference sequence). In nucleotides, the CDR3 is TGTGCCAGCACCCCGGGGAAAAACACTGAAGCTTTCTTT. It encodes CASTPGKNTEAFF.

V gene TRBV7-2 combines with J gene TRBJ2-1; D is undetermined. CDR3 length equals 11 residues. With 4 bases removed from V and 9 bases from J, the gap between germline ends came to 7 bases. Germline V gene sequence: CDR1 SGHTA, CDR2 FQGNSA. This CDR3 reads CASSSRGEQFF. CDR3 coding DNA: TGTGCCAGCAGCTCCCGCGGTGAGCAGTTCTTC. The full variable domain, in which reference TRBV7-2 and TRBJ2-1 provide the parts outside the CDR3, is GAGVSQSPSNKVTEKGKDVELRCDPISGHTALYWYRQSLGQGLEFLIYFQGNSAPDKSGLPSDRFSAERTGGSVSTLTIQRTQQEDSAVYLCASSSRGEQFFGPGTRLTVL.

This clone was counted between two and nine times. V and J are TRBV28 and TRBJ2-7; 10 bases agree with TRBD2. V lost 4 bases and J lost 7; bases outside the gene matches: 13. This CDR3 has 16 residues. Germline loops: CDR1 MDHEN, CDR2 SYDVKM. The CDR3 DNA reads TGTGCCAGCAGTTCCGCCTCAGCTAGCGGGAGACTTGAGCAGTACGTC. It specifies CASSSASASGRLEQYV.

This chain connects TRBV12-5 to TRBJ1-1; 7 bases agree with TRBD1. The CDR3 contains 12 residues. Germline V gene sequence: CDR1 LGHNT, CDR2 FRNRAP. The ends lost 8 bases at V and 7 bases at J; junction bases unmatched: 7. CDR3 sequence: CASRLGGGEAFF. The CDR3 region has the DNA TGTGCTAGTAGATTAGGGGGCGGTGAAGCTTTCTTT.

This chain connects TRBV6-2 or TRBV6-3 to TRBJ1-5, with a possible D match to TRBD1 (6 bases). V lost 4 bases, J lost 5 bases, and 15 bases lay in between. Germline V gene lookup returns CDR1 MNHEY and CDR2 SVGEGT. The CDR3 runs to 15 residues. CDR3 region: CASSLYRAVDQPQHF. The DNA for the CDR3 is TGTGCCAGCAGTTTATACAGGGCAGTTGATCAGCCCCAGCATTTT.

The CDR3: CASSPGAYNEQFF. The CDR3 coding sequence is TGTGCCAGCAGTCCCGGAGCCTACAATGAGCAGTTCTTC. The genes are TRBV12-3 or TRBV12-4 and TRBJ2-1; D uncertain. The length of the CDR3 is 13 residues. The V end lost 5 bases, the J end lost 2 bases, and 7 bases lay between the germline ends.

This rearrangement joins TRBV5-1 to TRBJ2-3; tentatively, D is TRBD1 (6 bases). CDR1 and CDR2 from the germline V gene are SGHRS and YFSETQ. Trimming pared 4 bases from V and 4 bases from J, leaving 19 bases between. The CDR3 totals 16 residues. CDR3 coding DNA: TGCGCCAGCAGCGTTACAGGGCCAAGTTCGGCAGATACGCAGTATTTT. It is translated as CASSVTGPSSADTQYF.

A few counts support this clone. V and J are TRBV24-1 and TRBJ1-5; 7 bases are a match to TRBD1. V trimming: 4 bases; J trimming: 3 bases; junction bases outside the gene matches: 2. The CDR3 runs to 14 residues. Germline V gives CDR1 KGHDR, CDR2 SFDVKD. The CDR3 loop reads CATSEQGFNQPQHF. CDR3 nucleotide sequence: TGTGCCACCAGTGAACAGGGGTTCAATCAGCCCCAGCATTTT.

The V gene is TRBV6-5, the J gene TRBJ1-6, with 7 bases matching TRBD1. Trimming cost V 6 bases and J 6 bases; bases outside gene matches: 8. Per the germline V gene, CDR1 is MNHEY and CDR2 is SVGAGI. The CDR3 totals 15 residues. CDR3: CASRSPGQSNSPLHF. The CDR3 bases are TGTGCCAGCAGAAGTCCGGGACAGAGTAATTCACCCCTCCACTTT.

The J gene is TRBJ1-6, the V gene TRBV11-2, with TRBD1 identical over 7 bases. The CDR3 is 14 residues long. Germline CDR1 and CDR2: SGHAT and FQNNGV. With 5 bases clipped from V and 7 bases from J, the junction kept 5 bases outside the gene matches. CDR3 region: CASSQRQGNSPLHF. In nucleotides, the CDR3 is TGTGCCAGCAGCCAAAGACAGGGAAATTCACCCCTCCACTTT.

The genes are TRBV29-1 and TRBJ2-1; D call uncertain. This CDR3 contains 13 residues. The V end was cut by 1 base, the J end by 6 bases, with 10 bases between. Germline CDR1 SQVTM, CDR2 ANQGSEA. The CDR3 sequence: CSVEGQLVNEQFF. CDR3 coding DNA: TGCAGCGTTGAAGGGCAGTTGGTCAATGAGCAGTTCTTC.

This clone was picked up a small number of times. The chain combines TRBV2 with TRBJ2-7; 8 positions match TRBD1. The CDR3 spans 14 residues. Trimming at V came to 4 bases and at J to 2 bases, leaving 4 bases not matched to a gene. CDR1 and CDR2 (germline): SNHLY, FYNNEI. The CDR3 region has the DNA TGTGCCAGCAGTGTTGACAGGGGCCCCTACGAGCAGTACTTC. Amino acids: CASSVDRGPYEQYF.

This clone showed up just a few times. This chain joins TRBV10-3 and TRBJ1-3; D is undetermined. CDR1 is ENHRY, CDR2 SYGVKD, per germline. The length of the CDR3 is 16 residues. V shed 8 bases and J shed 0 bases, with 17 bases lying between them. CDR3 protein: CAIQSGGRSSGNTIYF. In nucleotides, the CDR3 is TGTGCCATCCAGAGTGGTGGAAGGAGCTCTGGAAACACCATATATTTT.

V and J are TRBV6-4 and TRBJ1-1; TRBD1 aligns across 7 bases. Trimming cost V 2 bases and J 3 bases; bases outside gene matches: 9. This CDR3 has 16 residues. The germline gives CDR1 MRHNA, CDR2 SNTAGT. CDR3 region: CASSDPLRGEDTEAFF. CDR3 nucleotides: TGTGCCAGCAGTGACCCCCTCAGGGGGGAGGACACTGAAGCTTTCTTT.